This TCR beta chain was captured in a study of blood T cell repertoires in COVID-19. Study details: Spain, Italy and the United States supplied samples that represented acute and convalescent COVID-19. PBMCs, B-cell-depleted T cells, or T cells were the source of the cDNA or gDNA that made up the material.

Under the authors' procedure: Nucleated cell counts were estimated from reference gene primer amplification. Method: immunoSEQ multiplex PCR; TCRdb's copy keeps in-frame clones and lacks some. V, J and clone size are those of that table, while D and trimming were read from the DNA. The table has about 140,000 clones, more than 70% seen once. This clone occurred many times. The V end was cut by 5 bases, the J end by 9 bases, with 22 bases between. Germline lookup yields CDR1 MNHEY and CDR2 SVGAGI. The CDR3 contains 15 residues. This TCR was sampled from a man aged 50 to 60 with active or convalescent COVID-19. The sample comprised peripheral blood. The J gene is TRBJ1-1, the V gene TRBV6-5; D is undetermined. The CDR3 loop reads CASSPPGLPVEKAFF. CDR3 DNA: TGTGCCAGCAGTCCCCCAGGACTTCCCGTAGAGAAAGCTTTCTTT.